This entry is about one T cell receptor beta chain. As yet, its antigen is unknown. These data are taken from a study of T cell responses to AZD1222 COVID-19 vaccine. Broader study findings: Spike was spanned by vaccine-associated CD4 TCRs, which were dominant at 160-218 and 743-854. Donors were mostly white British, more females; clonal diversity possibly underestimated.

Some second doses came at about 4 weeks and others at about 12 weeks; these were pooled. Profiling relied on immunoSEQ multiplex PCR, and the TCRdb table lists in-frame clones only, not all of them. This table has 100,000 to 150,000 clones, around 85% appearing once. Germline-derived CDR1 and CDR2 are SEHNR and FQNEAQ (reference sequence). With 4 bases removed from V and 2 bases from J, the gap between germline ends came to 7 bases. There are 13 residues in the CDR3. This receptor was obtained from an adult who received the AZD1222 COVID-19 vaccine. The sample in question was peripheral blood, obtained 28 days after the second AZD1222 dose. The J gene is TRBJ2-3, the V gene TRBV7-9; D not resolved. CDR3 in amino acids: CASSSPNTDTQYF. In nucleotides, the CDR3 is TGTGCCAGCAGCTCGCCTAACACAGATACGCAGTATTTT.